This TCR beta chain was obtained from a study of T cell responses to AZD1222 COVID-19 vaccine. Findings and limits, study-wide: AZD1222 recipients seropositive at baseline numbered only six or seven. Spike as a whole was targeted by vaccine-associated CD4 TCRs, dominant at 160-218 and 743-854. Close to half of spike-specific TCRs reportedly recognize unmutated variant regions. An increase in Spike-specific TCR breadth and depth was observed after two AZD1222 doses.

From germline, CDR1 is MNHEY and CDR2 SMNVEV (reference sequence). The CDR3 loop spans 14 amino acids. Trimming stripped 5 bases from V and 2 bases from J, with 11 bases between. Note on this clone: The target antigen is unknown.

Clones were sequenced by immunoSEQ multiplex PCR, and TCRdb holds only the in-frame ones, with some missing. The sample has about 120,000 clones; approximately 87% are singletons. Sequenced here: peripheral blood, sampled on day 0 of AZD1222 vaccination. The TCR originated in an adult in good health. This sequence joins TRBV27 and TRBJ2-3; D may correspond to TRBD1 or TRBD2 (5 bases each). CDR3 DNA: TGTGCCAGCAGTCCCTGGGACGACACAGATACGCAGTATTTT. Protein: CASSPWDDTDTQYF.